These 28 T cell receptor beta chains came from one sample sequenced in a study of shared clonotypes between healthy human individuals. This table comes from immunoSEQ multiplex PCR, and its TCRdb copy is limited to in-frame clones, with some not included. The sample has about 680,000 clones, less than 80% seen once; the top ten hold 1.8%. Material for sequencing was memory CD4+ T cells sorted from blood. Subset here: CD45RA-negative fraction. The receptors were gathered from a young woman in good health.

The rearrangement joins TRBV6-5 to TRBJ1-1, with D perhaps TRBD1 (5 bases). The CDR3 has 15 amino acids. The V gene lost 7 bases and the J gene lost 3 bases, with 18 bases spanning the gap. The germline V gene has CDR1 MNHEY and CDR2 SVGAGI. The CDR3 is CASTRRPGRHTEAFF. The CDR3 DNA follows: TGTGCCAGCACCCGCCGCCCAGGGAGGCACACTGAAGCTTTCTTT.

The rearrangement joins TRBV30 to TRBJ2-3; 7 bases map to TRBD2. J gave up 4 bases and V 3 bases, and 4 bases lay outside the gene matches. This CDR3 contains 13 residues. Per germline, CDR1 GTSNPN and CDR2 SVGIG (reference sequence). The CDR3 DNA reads TGTGCCTGGAGGGGACTATCCCCAGATACGCAGTATTTT. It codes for CAWRGLSPDTQYF. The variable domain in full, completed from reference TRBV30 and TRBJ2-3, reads SQTIHQWPATLVQPVGSPLSLECTVEGTSNPNLYWYRQAAGRGLQLLFYSVGIGQISSEVPQNLSASRPQDRQFILSSKKLLLSDSGFYLCAWRGLSPDTQYFGPGTRLTVL.

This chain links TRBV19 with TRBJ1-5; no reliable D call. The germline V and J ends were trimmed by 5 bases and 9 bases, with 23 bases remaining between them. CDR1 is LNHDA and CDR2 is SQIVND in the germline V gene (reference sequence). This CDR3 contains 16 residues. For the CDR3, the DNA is TGTGCCAGTAGTCCTACCCCTGACGGAGACCTTGGGCCCCAGCATTTT. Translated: CASSPTPDGDLGPQHF.

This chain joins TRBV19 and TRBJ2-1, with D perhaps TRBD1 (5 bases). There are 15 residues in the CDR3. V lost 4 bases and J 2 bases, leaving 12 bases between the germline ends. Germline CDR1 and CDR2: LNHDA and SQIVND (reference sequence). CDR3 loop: CASSTGRQTYNEQFF. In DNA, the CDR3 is TGTGCCAGTAGTACCGGAAGACAGACCTACAATGAGCAGTTCTTC.

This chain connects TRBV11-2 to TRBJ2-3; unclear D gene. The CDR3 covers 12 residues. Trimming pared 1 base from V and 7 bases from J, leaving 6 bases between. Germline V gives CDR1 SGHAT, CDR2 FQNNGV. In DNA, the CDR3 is TGTGCCAGCAGCTTAGTGGTAAATACGCAGTATTTT. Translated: CASSLVVNTQYF. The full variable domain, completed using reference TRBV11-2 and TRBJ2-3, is EAGVAQSPRYKIIEKRQSVAFWCNPISGHATLYWYQQILGQGPKLLIQFQNNGVVDDSQLPKDRFSAERLKGVDSTLKIQPAKLEDSAVYLCASSLVVNTQYFGPGTRLTVL.

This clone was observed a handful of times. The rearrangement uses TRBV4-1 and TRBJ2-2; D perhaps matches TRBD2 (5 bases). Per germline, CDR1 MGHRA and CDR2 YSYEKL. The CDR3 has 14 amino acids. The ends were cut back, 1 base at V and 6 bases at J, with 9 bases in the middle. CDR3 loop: CASSQAGGSGELFF. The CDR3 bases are TGCGCCAGCAGCCAAGCAGGCGGGTCCGGGGAGCTGTTTTTT.

CDR3: CSVTRDRALNTEAFF. The CDR3 DNA is TGCAGCGTTACCCGGGACAGGGCTCTGAACACTGAAGCTTTCTTT. The rearrangement links TRBV29-1 to TRBJ1-1; the match to TRBD1 covers 9 bases. Germline loops: CDR1 SQVTM, CDR2 ANQGSEA. Unmatched junction bases numbered 7, after V lost 5 bases and J lost 0 bases. This CDR3 has 15 amino acids. The variable domain in full, completed from reference TRBV29-1 and TRBJ1-1, reads SAVISQKPSRDICQRGTSLTIQCQVDSQVTMMFWYRQQPGQSLTLIATANQGSEATYESGFVIDKFPISRPNLTFSTLTVSNMSPEDSSIYLCSVTRDRALNTEAFFGQGTRLTVV.

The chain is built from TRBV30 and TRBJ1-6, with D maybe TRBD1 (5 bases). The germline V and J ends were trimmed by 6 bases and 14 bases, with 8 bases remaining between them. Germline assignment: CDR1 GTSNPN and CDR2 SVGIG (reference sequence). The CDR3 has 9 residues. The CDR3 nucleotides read TGTGCCTGCGGACAAACCCTCCACTTT. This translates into CACGQTLHF.

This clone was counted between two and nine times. CDR3 in DNA: TGTGCCAGCAGCTTAGCCGGGAACGGCAATCAGCCCCAGCATTTT. This codes for CASSLAGNGNQPQHF. The chain employs TRBV7-9 and TRBJ1-5; no clear D. Germline CDR1 is SEHNR and CDR2 is FQNEAQ (reference sequence). V was shortened by 0 bases and J by 2 bases, with 8 bases between the two germline ends. This CDR3 has 15 residues.

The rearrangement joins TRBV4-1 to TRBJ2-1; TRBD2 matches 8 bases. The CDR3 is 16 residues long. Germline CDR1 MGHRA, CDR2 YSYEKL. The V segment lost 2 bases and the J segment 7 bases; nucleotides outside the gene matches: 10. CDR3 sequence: CASSQWPSGLNNEQFF. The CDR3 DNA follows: TGCGCCAGCAGCCAATGGCCTAGCGGGCTTAATAATGAGCAGTTCTTC.

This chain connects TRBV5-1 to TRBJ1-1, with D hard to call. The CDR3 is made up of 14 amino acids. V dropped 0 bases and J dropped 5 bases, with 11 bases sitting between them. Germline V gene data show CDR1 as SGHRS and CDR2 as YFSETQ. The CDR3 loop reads CASSLDSGGTEAFF. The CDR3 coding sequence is TGCGCCAGCAGCTTGGACAGTGGCGGGACTGAAGCTTTCTTT.

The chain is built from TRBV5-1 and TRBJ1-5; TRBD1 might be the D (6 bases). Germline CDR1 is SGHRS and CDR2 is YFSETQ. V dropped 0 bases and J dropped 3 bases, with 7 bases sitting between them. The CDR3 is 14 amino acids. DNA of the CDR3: TGCGCCAGCAGCTTGGGGGGGGCCAATCAGCCCCAGCATTTT. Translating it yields CASSLGGANQPQHF.

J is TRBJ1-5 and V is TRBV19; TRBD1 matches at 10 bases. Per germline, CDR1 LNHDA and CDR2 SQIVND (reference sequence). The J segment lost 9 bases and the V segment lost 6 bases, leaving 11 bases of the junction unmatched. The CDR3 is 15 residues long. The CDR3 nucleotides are TGTGCCAGTAGCCCCCCCGACAGGGGGCTATGGCCCCAGCATTTT. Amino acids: CASSPPDRGLWPQHF. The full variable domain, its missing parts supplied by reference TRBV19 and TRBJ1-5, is DGGITQSPKYLFRKEGQNVTLSCEQNLNHDAMYWYRQDPGQGLRLIYYSQIVNDFQKGDIAEGYSVSREKKESFPLTVTSAQKNPTAFYLCASSPPDRGLWPQHFGDGTRLSIL.

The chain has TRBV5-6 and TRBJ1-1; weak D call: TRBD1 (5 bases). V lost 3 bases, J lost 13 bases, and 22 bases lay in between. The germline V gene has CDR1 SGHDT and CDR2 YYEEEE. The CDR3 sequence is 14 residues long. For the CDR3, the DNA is TGTGCCAGCAGCTGGGGACGCGGCGGACACGGGGGTTTCTTT. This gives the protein CASSWGRGGHGGFF.

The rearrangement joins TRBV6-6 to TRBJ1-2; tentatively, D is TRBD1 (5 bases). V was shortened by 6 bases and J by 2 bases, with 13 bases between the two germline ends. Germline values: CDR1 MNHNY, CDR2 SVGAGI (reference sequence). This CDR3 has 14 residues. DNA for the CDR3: TGTGCCAGCAGGCATACCGGGGGGAACTATGGCTACACCTTC. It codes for CASRHTGGNYGYTF.

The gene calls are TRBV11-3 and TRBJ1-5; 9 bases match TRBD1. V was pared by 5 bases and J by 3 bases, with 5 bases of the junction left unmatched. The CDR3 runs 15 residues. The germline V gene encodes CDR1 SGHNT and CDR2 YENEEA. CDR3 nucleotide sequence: TGTGCCAGCAGCCTCACAGGGGGCAACAATCAGCCCCAGCATTTT. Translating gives CASSLTGGNNQPQHF.

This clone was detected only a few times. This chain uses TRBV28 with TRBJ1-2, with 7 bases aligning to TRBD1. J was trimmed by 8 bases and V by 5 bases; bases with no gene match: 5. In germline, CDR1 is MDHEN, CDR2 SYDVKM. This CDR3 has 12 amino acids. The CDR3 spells CASSRQGLGYTF. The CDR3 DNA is TGTGCCAGCAGTCGACAGGGCTTAGGCTACACCTTC.

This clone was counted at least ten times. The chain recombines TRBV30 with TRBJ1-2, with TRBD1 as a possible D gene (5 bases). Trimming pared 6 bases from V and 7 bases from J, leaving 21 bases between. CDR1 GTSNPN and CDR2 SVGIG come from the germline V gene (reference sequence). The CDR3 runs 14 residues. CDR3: CACGGEAQGRGYTF. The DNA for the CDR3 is TGTGCCTGCGGGGGAGAGGCACAAGGACGTGGCTACACCTTC.

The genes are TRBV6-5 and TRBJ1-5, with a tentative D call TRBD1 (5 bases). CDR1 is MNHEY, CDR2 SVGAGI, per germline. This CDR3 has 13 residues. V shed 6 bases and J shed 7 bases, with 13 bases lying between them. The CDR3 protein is CASSKEGVQPQHF. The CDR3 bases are TGTGCCAGCAGCAAAGAAGGGGTCCAGCCCCAGCATTTT.

The chain's CDR3 is CASSPASSKTDTQYF. The CDR3 DNA reads TGTGCCAGCAGCCCAGCTAGCAGTAAGACAGATACGCAGTATTTT. The chain carries TRBV4-2 and TRBJ2-3, with TRBD2 as a possible D gene (5 bases). V shed 4 bases and J shed 3 bases, with 14 bases lying between them. CDR3 length: 15 residues. Per germline, CDR1 LGHNA and CDR2 YNFKEQ.

The CDR3 here is CASSALSFGTLTDTQYF. CDR3 in DNA: TGTGCCAGCAGTGCTCTAAGTTTCGGGACTCTCACGGATACGCAGTATTTT. This rearrangement joins TRBV6-1 to TRBJ2-3; D perhaps matches TRBD2 (6 bases). The CDR3 length is 17 residues. The V and J ends lost 4 bases and 6 bases respectively, with 23 bases between them. CDR1 and CDR2 (germline): MNHNS, SASEGT.

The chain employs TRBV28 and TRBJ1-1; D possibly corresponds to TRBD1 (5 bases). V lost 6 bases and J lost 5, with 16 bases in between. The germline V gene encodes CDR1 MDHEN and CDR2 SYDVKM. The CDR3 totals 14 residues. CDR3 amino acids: CASRGIGGRTEAFF. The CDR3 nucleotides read TGTGCCAGCAGAGGAATTGGGGGGAGAACTGAAGCTTTCTTT.

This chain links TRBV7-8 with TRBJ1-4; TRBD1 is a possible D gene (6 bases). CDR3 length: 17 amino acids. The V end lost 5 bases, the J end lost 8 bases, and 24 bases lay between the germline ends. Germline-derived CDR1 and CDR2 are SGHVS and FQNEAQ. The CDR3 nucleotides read TGTGCCAGCAGCCTCCGGGCCACGACTCAGGGGAGGGAAAAACTGTTTTTT. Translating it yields CASSLRATTQGREKLFF.

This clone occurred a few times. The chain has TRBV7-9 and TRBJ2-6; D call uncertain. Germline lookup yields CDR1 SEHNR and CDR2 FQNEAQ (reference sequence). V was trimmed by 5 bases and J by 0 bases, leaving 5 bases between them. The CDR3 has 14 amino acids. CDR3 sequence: CASSVDSGANVLTF. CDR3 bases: TGTGCCAGCAGCGTGGACTCTGGGGCCAACGTCCTGACTTTC.

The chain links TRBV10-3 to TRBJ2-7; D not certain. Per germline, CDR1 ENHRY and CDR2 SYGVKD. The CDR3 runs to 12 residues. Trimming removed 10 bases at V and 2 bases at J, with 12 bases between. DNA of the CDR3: TGTGCCACCGCTGACTTCACCTACGAGCAGTACTTC. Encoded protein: CATADFTYEQYF.

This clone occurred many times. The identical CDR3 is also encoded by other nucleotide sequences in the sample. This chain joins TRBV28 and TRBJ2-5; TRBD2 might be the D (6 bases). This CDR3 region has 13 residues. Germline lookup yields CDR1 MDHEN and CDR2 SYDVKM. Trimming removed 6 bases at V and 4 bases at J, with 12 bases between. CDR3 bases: TGTGCCAGCAGCCCCCCTAGCGTAGAGACCCAGTACTTC. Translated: CASSPPSVETQYF. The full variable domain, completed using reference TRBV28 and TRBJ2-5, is DVKVTQSSRYLVKRTGEKVFLECVQDMDHENMFWYRQDPGLGLRLIYFSYDVKMKEKGDIPEGYSVSREKKERFSLILESASTNQTSMYLCASSPPSVETQYFGPGTRLLVL.

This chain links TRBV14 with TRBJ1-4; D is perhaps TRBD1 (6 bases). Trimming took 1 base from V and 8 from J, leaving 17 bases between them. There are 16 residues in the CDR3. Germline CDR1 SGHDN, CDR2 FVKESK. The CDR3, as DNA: TGTGCCAGCAGCCAAGGACAAACAGGGTCAGGCGAAAAACTGTTTTTT. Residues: CASSQGQTGSGEKLFF.

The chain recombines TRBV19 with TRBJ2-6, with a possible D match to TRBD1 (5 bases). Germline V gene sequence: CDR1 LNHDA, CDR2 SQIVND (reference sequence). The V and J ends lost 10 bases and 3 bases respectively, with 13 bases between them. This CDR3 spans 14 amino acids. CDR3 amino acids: CAISDSLGANVLTF. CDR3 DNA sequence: TGTGCCATATCCGACAGTCTTGGGGCCAACGTCCTGACTTTC.